A selection of T cell receptor beta chains follows, all from one sample in a study of blood T cell repertoires in COVID-19. Sequencing used immunoSEQ multiplex PCR; TCRdb keeps in-frame clones, though not all of them. The sample has fewer than 700,000 clones; around 90% are singletons. The sequencing sample was made of peripheral blood. The receptors were gathered from a woman between 50 and 59 years old with COVID-19, enrolled during active disease. CDR3s include the opening cysteine and the closing phenylalanine or tryptophan. The order of the fields is CDR3 protein, CDR3 DNA, D gene, J gene, V gene, clone size. A D gene is named only where the DNA matches it firmly. Clone size is shown for a subset of rows, as once, few, many or a class of expanded clone.

CASREAGTGGYEQYF	TGTGCCAGCAGGGAGGCGGGGACAGGAGGGTACGAGCAGTACTTC	TRBD1	TRBJ2-7	TRBV28	.
CASSRDRGIKRTGELFF	TGTGCCAGCAGCCGGGACAGGGGCATCAAACGCACCGGGGAGCTGTTTTTT	TRBD1	TRBJ2-2	TRBV3-1/TRBV3-2	.
CASSLTGSYGYTF	TGTGCCAGCAGCTTAACAGGGTCCTATGGCTACACCTTC	.	TRBJ1-2	TRBV5-4	.
CASGGLDRGTGELFF	TGTGCCAGCGGCGGCCTGGACAGGGGGACCGGGGAGCTGTTTTTT	TRBD1	TRBJ2-2	TRBV9	.
CASSPNTVRGADEQYF	TGTGCCAGCTCACCCAACACCGTCCGGGGGGCCGATGAGCAGTACTTC	.	TRBJ2-7	TRBV18	.
CASRGTGRDYGYTF	TGTGCCAGCAGGGGGACAGGGAGGGACTATGGCTACACCTTC	TRBD1	TRBJ1-2	TRBV11-2	.
CASRTQTGSTGELFF	TGTGCCAGCAGAACCCAAACAGGATCCACCGGGGAGCTGTTTTTT	.	TRBJ2-2	TRBV5-6	.
CSVNGGTEAFF	TGCAGCGTGAACGGGGGGACTGAAGCTTTCTTT	.	TRBJ1-1	TRBV29-1	.
CASSFARPGYEQYF	TGTGCCAGCAGCTTCGCCAGGCCCGGCTACGAGCAGTACTTC	.	TRBJ2-7	TRBV7-2	.
CASIAPGTQETQYF	TGTGCCAGCATCGCCCCCGGGACACAAGAGACCCAGTACTTC	.	TRBJ2-5	TRBV27	.
CASSFPQGSEAFF	TGTGCCAGCAGCTTTCCACAGGGCTCTGAAGCTTTCTTT	.	TRBJ1-1	TRBV7-9	.
CATSRGPETEAFF	TGTGCCACCAGCAGAGGGCCAGAAACTGAAGCTTTCTTT	.	TRBJ1-1	TRBV15	.
CAIKPGQGLVKYGYTF	TGTGCCATCAAGCCGGGACAGGGTTTGGTCAAGTATGGCTACACCTTC	TRBD1	TRBJ1-2	TRBV10-3	.
CASSESGGDYGYTF	TGTGCCAGCAGCGAGTCAGGGGGAGACTATGGCTACACCTTC	TRBD1	TRBJ1-2	TRBV3-1/TRBV3-2	.
CASSLLGSTDTQYF	TGTGCCAGCAGCTTACTCGGGTCCACAGATACGCAGTATTTT	.	TRBJ2-3	TRBV7-3	.
CASSLTSGGSSYEQYF	TGTGCCAGCAGCTTAACTAGCGGGGGTAGCTCCTACGAGCAGTACTTC	TRBD2	TRBJ2-7	TRBV7-3	.
CASSRASGELFF	TGTGCCAGCAGCCGAGCGTCCGGGGAGCTGTTTTTT	.	TRBJ2-2	TRBV12-3/TRBV12-4	.
CASSIGSGVAGGRDTQYF	TGTGCCAGTAGTATAGGTTCGGGGGTAGCGGGGGGACGGGATACGCAGTATTTT	TRBD2	TRBJ2-3	TRBV19	.
CASSPRQGDEKLFF	TGTGCCAGCTCACCCAGACAGGGCGATGAAAAACTGTTTTTT	TRBD1	TRBJ1-4	TRBV18	.
CASSERGGTLYGYTF	TGTGCCAGCAGTGAGCGGGGAGGGACACTCTATGGCTACACCTTC	.	TRBJ1-2	TRBV6-1	.
CASSLAGQVRSYNSPLHF	TGCGCCAGCAGCTTGGCCGGACAGGTTCGCTCCTATAATTCACCCCTCCACTTT	TRBD1	TRBJ1-6	TRBV5-1	once
CASSPQSGLNTGELFF	TGCGCCAGCAGCCCCCAATCAGGGTTGAACACCGGGGAGCTGTTTTTT	.	TRBJ2-2	TRBV5-1	few
CSAERGWGNTIYF	TGCAGCGCGGAACGGGGGTGGGGAAACACCATATATTTT	.	TRBJ1-3	TRBV29-1	.
CASSQLRGKGTEAFF	TGTGCCAGCAGCCAGTTGCGGGGGAAGGGCACTGAAGCTTTCTTT	.	TRBJ1-1	TRBV3-1/TRBV3-2	.
CASRTFAGGDEKLFF	TGTGCCAGCAGGACCTTCGCGGGGGGAGATGAAAAACTGTTTTTT	.	TRBJ1-4	TRBV6-5	.
CASSQRVLAPYEQYF	TGTGCCAGCAGCCAAAGGGTATTAGCGCCCTACGAGCAGTACTTC	.	TRBJ2-7	TRBV7-8	once
CASSPGHRANEKLFF	TGCGCCAGCAGCCCCGGACACCGGGCAAATGAAAAACTGTTTTTT	.	TRBJ1-4	TRBV5-1	once
CASSSQGSTGELFF	TGTGCCAGCAGCTCACAGGGGTCCACCGGGGAGCTGTTTTTT	TRBD1	TRBJ2-2	TRBV7-3	.
CATSRDLDGVSPGTEAFF	TGTGCCACCAGCAGAGATCTTGACGGAGTAAGCCCGGGAACTGAAGCTTTCTTT	.	TRBJ1-1	TRBV15	.
CASSRDRMNTEAFF	TGTGCCAGCTCACGGGACAGAATGAACACTGAAGCTTTCTTT	TRBD1	TRBJ1-1	TRBV18	.
CASNGGMNTEAFF	TGTGCCAGCAATGGGGGGATGAACACTGAAGCTTTCTTT	.	TRBJ1-1	TRBV6-5	.
CASKGRGQGAQHF	TGTGCCAGCAAGGGCAGGGGGCAGGGCGCCCAGCATTTT	TRBD1	TRBJ1-5	TRBV6-5	.
CASSQDDQGLNTEAFF	TGCGCCAGCAGCCAAGATGATCAGGGGCTGAACACTGAAGCTTTCTTT	.	TRBJ1-1	TRBV4-1	.
CASSQDIGNYGYTF	TGTGCCAGCAGCCAAGATATCGGGAACTATGGCTACACCTTC	.	TRBJ1-2	TRBV4-2	.
CASSRQGREKLFF	TGTGCCAGCAGCCGACAAGGCAGGGAAAAACTGTTTTTT	.	TRBJ1-4	TRBV27	.
CASSQDRGWQGDEKLFF	TGTGCCAGCAGCCAAGATCGAGGTTGGCAGGGGGACGAAAAACTGTTTTTT	TRBD1	TRBJ1-4	TRBV14	.
CASSSTGVELPLHF	TGTGCCAGCAGTTCTACAGGGGTAGAGTTGCCCCTCCACTTT	TRBD1	TRBJ1-6	TRBV6-5	.
CASSPRAGWDTGELFF	TGTGCCAGCAGCCCTCGGGCAGGGTGGGACACCGGGGAGCTGTTTTTT	.	TRBJ2-2	TRBV3-1/TRBV3-2	.
CASRPQTGGDQPQHF	TGTGCCAGTAGGCCTCAGACAGGGGGTGATCAGCCCCAGCATTTT	TRBD1	TRBJ1-5	TRBV19	.
CASSGTAGGPSYEQYF	TGTGCCAGCAGCGGAACGGCAGGGGGGCCCTCCTACGAGCAGTACTTC	.	TRBJ2-7	TRBV9	.
CASSPGTGDTEAFF	TGTGCCAGCAGCCCAGGGACAGGAGACACTGAAGCTTTCTTT	TRBD1	TRBJ1-1	TRBV13	.
CASSKPPKGGPYQPQHF	TGTGCCAGCAGCAAACCACCAAAGGGGGGGCCCTATCAGCCCCAGCATTTT	.	TRBJ1-5	TRBV21-1	.
CASSLGRDYEQYF	TGCGCCAGCAGCCTGGGCCGAGACTACGAGCAGTACTTC	.	TRBJ2-7	TRBV5-1	.
CASSQENSGTYGYTF	TGTGCCAGCAGCCAAGAAAACTCAGGAACCTATGGCTACACCTTC	.	TRBJ1-2	TRBV4-2	.
CASSRDRTSTDTQYF	TGTGCCAGCAGCCGGGACAGAACTAGCACAGATACGCAGTATTTT	TRBD1	TRBJ2-3	TRBV6-5	.
CASSLTAFQGPQHF	TGTGCCAGTAGTCTAACCGCTTTCCAGGGACCCCAGCATTTT	.	TRBJ1-5	TRBV19	.
CASTIPTGSNQPQHF	TGTGCCAGTACCATCCCAACAGGTAGCAATCAGCCCCAGCATTTT	.	TRBJ1-5	TRBV19	.
CASSPRLAVANEKLFF	TGCGCCAGCAGCCCCAGGTTGGCAGTAGCTAATGAAAAACTGTTTTTT	.	TRBJ1-4	TRBV5-1	.
CASSPGLTITGELFF	TGTGCCAGCAGTCCGGGACTTACAATCACCGGGGAGCTGTTTTTT	.	TRBJ2-2	TRBV2	.
CASSYRDGEKLFF	TGTGCCAGCAGTTACAGGGATGGTGAAAAACTGTTTTTT	.	TRBJ1-4	TRBV2	once
CASSYSYQGDEQYF	TGTGCCAGCAGTTACTCGTACCAGGGGGACGAGCAGTACTTC	TRBD1	TRBJ2-7	TRBV6-6	.
CASSQGSSGANVLTF	TGTGCCAGCAGCCAAGGGAGCTCTGGGGCCAACGTCCTGACTTTC	.	TRBJ2-6	TRBV3-1/TRBV3-2	once
CASSFQGGGSYNSPLHF	TGCGCCAGCAGCTTTCAGGGGGGAGGCTCCTATAATTCACCCCTCCACTTT	TRBD1	TRBJ1-6	TRBV5-1	.
CASSLLINYGYTF	TGTGCCAGCAGCTTGTTAATTAACTATGGCTACACCTTC	.	TRBJ1-2	TRBV7-5	.
CASSLRQPFANTGELFF	TGTGCCAGCAGCTTACGACAGCCGTTCGCGAACACCGGGGAGCTGTTTTTT	.	TRBJ2-2	TRBV7-9	.
CASSLDDQGPSNQPQHF	TGCGCCAGCAGCTTGGATGATCAGGGGCCGAGCAATCAGCCCCAGCATTTT	.	TRBJ1-5	TRBV5-1	.